The rows below give T cell receptor beta chains drawn from one sample of a study of blood T cell repertoires in COVID-19. Here immunoSEQ multiplex PCR was the method, and the copy in TCRdb shows in-frame clones only, minus some. The table records 250,000 or so clones, approximately 89% of them present only once. Sequencing was performed on PBMCs or T cells enriched from blood (not recorded which). These TCRs come from a middle-aged woman with acute COVID-19. The CDR3 runs from the conserved cysteine through the conserved F or W. Each record gives: V gene, D gene, J gene, CDR3 protein. A D gene is named only where the DNA matches it firmly.

V gene: TRBV9; D gene: TRBD1; J gene: TRBJ1-2; CDR3 protein: CASSEGQGAGDYGYTF
V gene: TRBV4-3; D gene: TRBD2; J gene: TRBJ2-4; CDR3 protein: CASSPGGSAKNIQYF
V gene: TRBV5-6; D gene: -; J gene: TRBJ1-5; CDR3 protein: CASSLVGEGQPQHF
V gene: TRBV5-1; D gene: -; J gene: TRBJ2-7; CDR3 protein: CASSLGQGRIDEQYF
V gene: TRBV2; D gene: -; J gene: TRBJ2-1; CDR3 protein: CASSDRYNEQFF
V gene: TRBV6-4; D gene: -; J gene: TRBJ2-2; CDR3 protein: CASAPGSTGELFF
V gene: TRBV12-5; D gene: -; J gene: TRBJ1-1; CDR3 protein: CASGLVLGGTHTEAFF
V gene: TRBV5-1; D gene: -; J gene: TRBJ2-4; CDR3 protein: CASSVDSSKNIQYF
V gene: TRBV28; D gene: -; J gene: TRBJ2-1; CDR3 protein: CASSLGTGSIKYNEQFF
V gene: TRBV5-3; D gene: TRBD1; J gene: TRBJ2-2; CDR3 protein: CARIKGPGQGITGELFF
V gene: TRBV7-9; D gene: -; J gene: TRBJ2-5; CDR3 protein: CASSLGFSGETQYF
V gene: TRBV3-1/TRBV3-2; D gene: -; J gene: TRBJ2-6; CDR3 protein: CASSQDIPRAGANVLTF
V gene: TRBV5-6; D gene: TRBD1; J gene: TRBJ1-2; CDR3 protein: CASSFLQTGKDGYTF
V gene: TRBV5-1; D gene: TRBD1; J gene: TRBJ2-3; CDR3 protein: CASSLDGTGSADTQYF
V gene: TRBV12-3/TRBV12-4; D gene: TRBD1; J gene: TRBJ1-1; CDR3 protein: CGSHRGQGEAFF
V gene: TRBV23-1; D gene: -; J gene: TRBJ2-6; CDR3 protein: CARGGGANVLTF
V gene: TRBV2; D gene: -; J gene: TRBJ1-6; CDR3 protein: CASRQQSGWSPLHF
V gene: TRBV7-2; D gene: TRBD2; J gene: TRBJ2-4; CDR3 protein: CASSIAGGQVYF
V gene: TRBV27; D gene: TRBD1; J gene: TRBJ1-5; CDR3 protein: CASSLSGTGGQPQHF
V gene: TRBV5-1; D gene: TRBD2; J gene: TRBJ2-1; CDR3 protein: CASSFGAGGSNEQFF
V gene: TRBV19; D gene: TRBD1; J gene: TRBJ1-2; CDR3 protein: CASSTGGYGYTF
V gene: TRBV27; D gene: TRBD1; J gene: TRBJ2-1; CDR3 protein: CASSWTGGNEQFF